The clone carrying this TCR beta chain was observed a few times. Its target is not known. These data originate in a study of beta chain features in type 1 diabetes. Overall study results and limits: In cDNA sequencing, cells with high TCR expression could be over-represented. Among patients with Type 1 diabetes, TCRB CDR3s were moderately but significantly shorter in every one of the four CD4+ subsets.

Expressed TCRB transcripts were sequenced, since all the RNA that had been isolated was reverse transcribed. Naive, central memory and regulatory T cell samples averaged roughly 3.7 million immunoSEQ reads each. Produced via immunoSEQ multiplex PCR; TCRdb's table is partial and in-frame only. The sample includes 250,000 to 350,000 clones, around an eighth of them seen just once. Unmatched junction bases numbered 7, after V lost 1 base and J lost 7 bases. The CDR3 runs 16 residues. The germline CDR1 and CDR2 sequences are KGHSH and LQKENI. Researchers reported sorting CD4+ naive, central memory, regulatory and stem cell-like memory cells via CD45RO/CCR7/CD25/CD127/CD95/CD27.

The sequenced material came from naive CD4+ T cells from blood. The V and J genes are TRBV18 and TRBJ2-7; 13 nucleotides line up with TRBD2. The source of this sequence is a man aged 25-40 years with type 1 diabetes. This CDR3 reads CASSPQRTSGSGEQYF. The DNA for the CDR3 is TGTGCCAGCTCACCACAGCGGACTAGCGGGAGTGGAGAGCAGTACTTC. Based on the CDR3 plus reference TRBV18 and TRBJ2-7, the full variable domain is NAGVMQNPRHLVRRRGQEARLRCSPMKGHSHVYWYRQLPEEGLKFMVYLQKENIIDESGMPKERFSAEFPKEGPSILRIQQVVRGDSAAYFCASSPQRTSGSGEQYFGPGTRLTVT.